This entry concerns a single T cell receptor beta chain. What it recognizes is unknown. J lost 5 bases, V lost 4 bases, and 5 bases had no gene match. The CDR3 totals 14 residues. Germline V CDR1 and CDR2: MNHEY, SMNVEV (reference sequence). Clones were read by immunoSEQ multiplex PCR, and TCRdb kept only the in-frame ones, dropping some. There are roughly 8,000 clones in the sample; around 92% occur only once, and over 3.5% lies in the top ten. The sample belongs to a study of T cells in localized non-small cell lung cancer. General study results and limits: Increased T cell density in blood showed an association with longer overall survival.

The sequencing used peripheral blood mononuclear cells, collected before any cancer treatment. The clonotype was recovered from a male donor aged 60 or over with stage II lung adenocarcinoma. The chain joins TRBV27 to TRBJ1-3; 7 bases are a match to TRBD1. CDR3 protein: CASSSMDRRNTIYF. The CDR3 nucleotides are TGTGCCAGCAGTTCCATGGACAGGAGAAACACCATATATTTT.